The source of this TCR beta chain is a study of beta chain features in type 1 diabetes (dated by TCRdb to the late 2010s). Describing the broader study: Mean age, gender distribution, total cell number and subset yield were not different between patients and healthy donors. Regulatory and stem cell-like memory subsets were obtained from only 8 patients and about eight healthy donors, while naive and central memory subsets were obtained from all 28 donors. The study compared the TCRB repertoires of sorted circulating CD4+ T cell subsets in recently diagnosed type 1 diabetes patients with those in matched healthy donors. A total of some 100,000,000 sorted cells were examined across all samples, and the number of cells per subset was strongly correlated with RNA yield. On the study overall, not on this receptor specifically: The naive, central memory and regulatory TCRB repertoires appeared to resemble one another more closely among patients than among healthy donors. Because cDNA rather than genomic DNA was sequenced, highly expressing activated cells could have been over-represented, although no difference in activation and CD3 levels was found between groups. PCR might favor shorter templates, but patient and control samples were amplified and corrected together, so any skew would affect both groups equally. A moderate but significant shortening of TCRB CDR3 length was observed in type 1 diabetes patients in all four CD4+ subsets. Because small numbers of individuals were included in the HLA sub-analyses, any influence of HLA type on TCRB rearrangement was left unresolved. Fewer insertions and more nucleotide deletions at VDJ recombination sites were observed in patients with type 1 diabetes, implying thymic rearrangement abnormalities.

From its cysteine to its phenylalanine, the CDR3 spans 13 amino acids. The retained sequence is limited to the CDR3, 39 bases, with the frame set at the first base. V lost 8 bases and J lost 1 base, and the count of bases not matched to a germline gene is 0. From the germline V gene, CDR1 is SGHDN and CDR2 is FVKESK. From each donor, a single peripheral blood sample of about 120 mL on average was drawn into heparinised tubes. Using a panel that included CD45RO, CCR7, CD25, CD127, CD95 and CD27, naive, central memory, regulatory and stem cell-like memory CD4+ T cells were sorted on a BD FACSAria II. All sorted populations exceeded 95% purity. Right away, PBMCs were isolated by Lymphoprep density gradient centrifugation and were stained directly, with no culture step. Samples were stained and sorted in pairs, with one healthy donor and one patient per experiment, so that batch effects were minimized.

All of the isolated RNA was reverse transcribed with the High Capacity cDNA Reverse Transcription Kit, so expressed TCRB transcripts were sequenced. Deep immunoSEQ sequencing was performed on naive, central memory and regulatory T cell samples, with an average of roughly 3.6 million total reads per sample. Sorted cells were lysed in RLT buffer, and RNA was extracted using DNase-treated RNeasy Micro or Mini kits according to cell number. To prevent cross-contamination, each cell subset was processed individually, whereas patient and healthy donor samples were processed jointly. TCRB sequences were amplified from cDNA with the immunoSEQ multiplex PCR, producing 87-bp fragments spanning the CDR3 region. The amplicons were sequenced using the Illumina HiSeq platform. The authors' pipeline ran thus. PCR bias was computationally corrected using synthetic template baselines, reads within Hamming distance 2 were collapsed, and singletons that could not be merged were discarded. By aligning reads against IMGT, V, D and J genes, CDR3 length, and insertions or deletions at six rearrangement sites were assigned. Clonotype counts were normalized to sorted cell number within each subset before computing true diversity and Gini coefficients with the tcR R package. Repertoire sharing was quantified using the overlap coefficient calculated on TCRB nucleotide sequences. Out-of-frame TCRB sequences from naive cells were analyzed to stand in for the pre-selection repertoire. Entries here come from immuneACCESS through TCRdb and include only in-frame sequences with V and J called. Some clones fail to appear in such tables; in the studies checked, an unresolved V gene covers under half of the shortfall, and the cause of the remainder is unknown. V, J and clone size are taken as reported in that table, and D and trimming were inferred from the DNA itself. For this sample there are some 240,000 clones; 16% appear just once. The top ten clonotypes cover 0.085% of the sample.

This clone appeared a few times. Its antigen has not been determined. No base qualities exist here, and no much larger clone lies one base off it. This clonotype originated in a man in his thirties or forties with type 1 diabetes. The V gene is TRBV14 and the J gene is TRBJ2-3; 10 middle bases align to TRBD2. The source material was naive CD4+ T cells from blood. The cell subset or site label corresponds to: true naive CD4+ T cells. The CDR3 reads as follows: CASGLAGTDTQYF. The DNA sequence is TGTGCCAGCGGACTAGCGGGCACAGATACGCAGTATTTT.